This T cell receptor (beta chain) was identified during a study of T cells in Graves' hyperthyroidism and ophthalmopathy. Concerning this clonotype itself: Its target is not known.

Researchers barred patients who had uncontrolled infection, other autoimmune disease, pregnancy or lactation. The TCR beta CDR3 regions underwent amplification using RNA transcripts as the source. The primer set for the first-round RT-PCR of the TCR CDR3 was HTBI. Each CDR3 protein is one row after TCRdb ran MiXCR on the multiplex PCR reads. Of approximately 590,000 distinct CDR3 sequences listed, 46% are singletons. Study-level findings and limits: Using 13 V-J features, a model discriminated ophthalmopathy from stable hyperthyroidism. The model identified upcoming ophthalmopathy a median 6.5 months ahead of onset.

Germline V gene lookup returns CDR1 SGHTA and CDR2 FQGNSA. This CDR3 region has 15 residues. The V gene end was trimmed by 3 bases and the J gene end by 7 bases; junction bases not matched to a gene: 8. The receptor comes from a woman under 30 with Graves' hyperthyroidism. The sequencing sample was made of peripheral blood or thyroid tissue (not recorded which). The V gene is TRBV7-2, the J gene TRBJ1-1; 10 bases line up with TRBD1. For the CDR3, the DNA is TGTGCCAGCAGCTTCCCGGGACAGGGGCATAATGAAGCTTTCTTT. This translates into CASSFPGQGHNEAFF. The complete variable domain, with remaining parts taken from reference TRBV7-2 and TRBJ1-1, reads GAGVSQSPSNKVTEKGKDVELRCDPISGHTALYWYRQSLGQGLEFLIYFQGNSAPDKSGLPSDRFSAERTGGSVSTLTIQRTQQEDSAVYLCASSFPGQGHNEAFFGQGTRLTVV.